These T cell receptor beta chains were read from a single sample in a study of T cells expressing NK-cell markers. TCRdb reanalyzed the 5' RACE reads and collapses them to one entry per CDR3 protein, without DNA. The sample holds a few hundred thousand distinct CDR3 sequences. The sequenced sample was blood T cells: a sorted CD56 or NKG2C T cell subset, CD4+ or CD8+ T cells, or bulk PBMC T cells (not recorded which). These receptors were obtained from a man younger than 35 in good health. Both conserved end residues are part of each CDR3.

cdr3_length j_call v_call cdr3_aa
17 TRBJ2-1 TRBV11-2 CASSLVLQGGVYNEQFF
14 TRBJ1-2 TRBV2 CASSDLGQTYGYTF
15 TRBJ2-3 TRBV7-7 CASSLGTSRTDTQYF
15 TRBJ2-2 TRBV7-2 CASSMNRGETGELFF
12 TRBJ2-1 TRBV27 CASSDRYNEQFF
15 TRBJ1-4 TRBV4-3 CASSQGIATNEKLFF
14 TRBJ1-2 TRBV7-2 CASSLAVQGFGYTF
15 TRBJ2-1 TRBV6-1 CASTNRDRDYNEQFF
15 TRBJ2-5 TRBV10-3 CAISASGRYQETQYF
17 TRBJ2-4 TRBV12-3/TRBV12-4 CASSFSGGALAKNIQYF
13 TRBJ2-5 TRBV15 CATSRSPQETQYF
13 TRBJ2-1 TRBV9 CASSVDEGDEQFF
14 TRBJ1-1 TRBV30 CAWNPRGANTEAFF
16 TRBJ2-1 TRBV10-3 CAISASTGGRYNEQFF
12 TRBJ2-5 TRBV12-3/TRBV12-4 CASSFGQETQYF
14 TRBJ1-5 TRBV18 CASSPGREVKPQHF
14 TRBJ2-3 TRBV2 CASGRQVVTDTQYF
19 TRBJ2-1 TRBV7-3 CASSSYPTGLGSSYNEQFF
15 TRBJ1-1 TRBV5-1 CASSFPGREYTEAFF
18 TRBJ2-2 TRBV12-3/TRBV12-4 CASSLDVMGQGNTGELFF
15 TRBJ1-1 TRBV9 CASSVAPRGDTEAFF
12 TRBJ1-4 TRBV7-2 CASSLPPEKLFF
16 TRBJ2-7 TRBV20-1 CSARDSPSGRVYEQYF
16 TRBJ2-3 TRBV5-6 CASSLKGQGARNTQYF